One sample yielded the 30 T cell receptor beta chains listed below, sequenced in a study of T cell repertoires in cytomegalovirus infection. Their antigens remain unidentified. TCRdb independently ran MiXCR on the reads; one entry per CDR3 protein. The sample holds 100,000 to 150,000 distinct CDR3 sequences; 30% to 40% are singletons and the top ten take 58%. Sequencing was performed on CD8+ T cells from cultured PBMCs, taken from culture after CMV antigen stimulation. These receptors all stem from a human donor in good health (CMV status not recorded). Some clones in this sample may be carry-over from other donors' samples.

The chain couples TRBV5-8 to TRBJ2-7; 8 bases map to TRBD2. The CDR3 is 14 amino acids. CDR1 is SGHTS and CDR2 is YDEGEE in the germline V gene. J was trimmed by 3 bases and V by 7 bases; bases with no gene match: 9. CDR3 in amino acids: CASARGVAFYEQYF. The DNA for the CDR3 is TGTGCCAGCGCGCGGGGGGTTGCCTTCTACGAGCAGTACTTC.

This clonotype appeared a few times. The V gene is TRBV2, the J gene TRBJ2-7, with no clear D. Germline lookup yields CDR1 SNHLY and CDR2 FYNNEI. Trimming stripped 2 bases from V and 4 bases from J, with 6 bases between. The CDR3 sequence is 12 residues long. The CDR3 is CASSESDYEQYF. The CDR3 DNA is TGTGCCAGCAGTGAATCCGATTACGAGCAGTACTTC.

The chain joins TRBV6-6 to TRBJ1-3; D ambiguous. The germline V gene has CDR1 MNHNY and CDR2 SVGAGI (reference sequence). The germline V and J ends were trimmed by 5 bases and 0 bases, with 14 bases remaining between them. The CDR3 contains 16 residues. The CDR3 here is CASSQFVRASGNTIYF. CDR3 DNA: TGTGCCAGCAGTCAGTTCGTGCGGGCCTCTGGAAACACCATATATTTT.

This rearrangement joins TRBV28 to TRBJ1-2; no definite D call. V lost 5 bases and J 6 bases, leaving 10 bases between the germline ends. The CDR3 covers 12 residues. Per germline, CDR1 MDHEN and CDR2 SYDVKM. The CDR3 spells CASSPTLDGYTF. Written as DNA, the CDR3 is TGTGCCAGCAGTCCCACCCTCGATGGCTACACCTTC.

The V call is TRBV18, the J call TRBJ2-1; 7 nucleotides line up with TRBD1. The CDR3 has 14 amino acids. J was trimmed by 5 bases and V by 2 bases; bases with no gene match: 3. CDR1 is KGHSH and CDR2 is LQKENI in the germline V gene. CDR3 sequence reads: CASSPSQGDNEQFF. The CDR3 DNA follows: TGTGCCAGCTCACCAAGCCAGGGGGACAATGAGCAGTTCTTC. Looking up the rest from reference TRBV18 and TRBJ2-1 gives the full variable domain: NAGVMQNPRHLVRRRGQEARLRCSPMKGHSHVYWYRQLPEEGLKFMVYLQKENIIDESGMPKERFSAEFPKEGPSILRIQQVVRGDSAAYFCASSPSQGDNEQFFGPGTRLTVL.

The rearrangement joins TRBV7-6 to TRBJ2-3; 11 bases match TRBD2. J was trimmed by 1 base and V by 8 bases; bases with no gene match: 11. The CDR3 extends over 17 amino acids. CDR1 is SGHVS, CDR2 FNYEAQ, per germline. The CDR3 sequence: CASRLAGGPGGTDTQYF. The CDR3 coding sequence is TGTGCCAGCCGATTAGCGGGGGGGCCCGGCGGCACAGATACGCAGTATTTT.

This chain uses TRBV7-9 with TRBJ2-7; the D gene is possibly TRBD2 (5 bases). Trimming removed 5 bases at V and 2 bases at J, with 13 bases between. The CDR3 has 14 residues. Germline CDR1 and CDR2: SEHNR and FQNEAQ (reference sequence). The CDR3 nucleotides read TGTGCCAGCAGCCCTGACGGGCGGGCCTACGAGCAGTACTTC. Amino acids: CASSPDGRAYEQYF.

The chain carries TRBV29-1 and TRBJ1-2; maybe TRBD1 (6 bases). CDR3 length: 11 amino acids. The germline V gene has CDR1 SQVTM and CDR2 ANQGSEA. Trimming removed 3 bases from V and 5 bases from J, with 7 bases in between. The CDR3 reads CSVEDRYGYTF. In nucleotides, the CDR3 is TGCAGCGTTGAGGACAGATATGGCTACACCTTC.

This clonotype was counted ten times or more. The V and J genes are TRBV7-2 and TRBJ2-3, with 9 positions matching TRBD1. Trimming removed 5 bases from V and 1 base from J; junction bases left unmatched: 10. CDR3 length equals 17 residues. The germline CDR1 and CDR2 sequences are SGHTA and FQGNSA. In DNA form, the CDR3 reads TGTGCCAGCAGCGAAGCCTACCGGGACAGGGGCACAGATACGCAGTATTTT. Translation: CASSEAYRDRGTDTQYF. Based on the CDR3 plus reference TRBV7-2 and TRBJ2-3, the full variable domain is GAGVSQSPSNKVTEKGKDVELRCDPISGHTALYWYRQSLGQGLEFLIYFQGNSAPDKSGLPSDRFSAERTGGSVSTLTIQRTQQEDSAVYLCASSEAYRDRGTDTQYFGPGTRLTVL.

Many counts were recorded for this clonotype. The rearrangement links TRBV7-9 to TRBJ2-5; D remains ambiguous. V was trimmed by 1 base and J by 2 bases, leaving 11 bases between them. This CDR3 is 15 amino acids long. Germline V gene data show CDR1 as SEHNR and CDR2 as FQNEAQ (reference sequence). CDR3 nucleotides: TGTGCCAGCAGCTTAGGCCCGGACGGGCAAGAGACCCAGTACTTC. Translating gives CASSLGPDGQETQYF.

This clonotype was seen only a few times. This chain's CDR3 is CASSRPVQETQYF. CDR3 nucleotides: TGTGCCAGCAGCCGCCCGGTCCAAGAGACCCAGTACTTC. This chain uses TRBV11-2 with TRBJ2-5; D gene ambiguous. CDR3 length: 13 residues. Trimming pared 5 bases from V and 1 base from J, leaving 8 bases between. The germline CDR1 and CDR2 sequences are SGHAT and FQNNGV.

This clonotype was seen more than once but under ten times. This rearrangement joins TRBV7-9 to TRBJ2-1; no reliable D call. CDR1 is SEHNR and CDR2 is FQNEAQ in the germline V gene (reference sequence). The length of the CDR3 is 12 residues. V was shortened by 5 bases and J by 6 bases, with 8 bases between the two germline ends. CDR3 nucleotides: TGTGCCAGCAGCGAACCGCTCAATGAGCAGTTCTTC. Translated, it gives CASSEPLNEQFF.

V is TRBV6-1 and J is TRBJ2-5, with 10 bases identical to TRBD2. This CDR3 comprises 15 residues. The ends lost 7 bases at V and 0 bases at J; junction bases unmatched: 5. Germline loops: CDR1 MNHNS, CDR2 SASEGT. The chain's CDR3 is CASKSSGRYQETQYF. CDR3 sequence (DNA): TGTGCCAGCAAGTCTAGCGGGAGATACCAAGAGACCCAGTACTTC.

This chain joins TRBV6-5 and TRBJ2-1; possibly TRBD2 for D (6 bases). The V gene lost 0 bases and the J gene lost 8 bases, with 17 bases spanning the gap. The CDR3 totals 16 residues. CDR1 MNHEY and CDR2 SVGAGI come from the germline V gene. The CDR3 spells CASSYSGPSVGDEQFF. The DNA of the CDR3 is TGTGCCAGCAGTTACTCTGGGCCTAGCGTCGGCGATGAGCAGTTCTTC.

The rearrangement uses TRBV19 and TRBJ2-7; D is ambiguous. Deletions cut 8 bases from V and 4 bases from J, with 9 bases between. Germline V gives CDR1 LNHDA, CDR2 SQIVND (reference sequence). The CDR3 loop spans 11 amino acids. Here the CDR3 reads CASDDGYEQYF. The CDR3 nucleotides are TGTGCCAGTGATGACGGTTACGAGCAGTACTTC. Variable domain in full (rest from reference TRBV19 and TRBJ2-7): DGGITQSPKYLFRKEGQNVTLSCEQNLNHDAMYWYRQDPGQGLRLIYYSQIVNDFQKGDIAEGYSVSREKKESFPLTVTSAQKNPTAFYLCASDDGYEQYFGPGTRLTVT.

The table lists this clonotype with a few counts. V usage is TRBV7-2 and J usage is TRBJ1-2, with D perhaps TRBD1 (6 bases). CDR1 and CDR2 (germline): SGHTA, FQGNSA. CDR3 length equals 14 residues. Trimming removed 0 bases at V and 5 bases at J, with 10 bases between. The CDR3 DNA is TGTGCCAGCAGCTTAGCGGCTAGGGGGTATGGCTACACCTTC. Its protein product is CASSLAARGYGYTF.

This clonotype showed up just once. CDR3 sequence: CASRGVGGYTF. The CDR3 DNA reads as TGTGCCAGCAGAGGGGTCGGTGGCTACACCTTC. The V and J genes are TRBV6-2 or TRBV6-3 and TRBJ1-2; possibly TRBD1 for D (5 bases). In germline, CDR1 is MNHEY, CDR2 SVGEGT. This CDR3 is 11 amino acids long. Trimming took off 6 bases at V and 7 bases at J, with 9 bases between the two ends.

The V gene is TRBV7-4, the J gene TRBJ2-6; no clear D gene. In germline, CDR1 is SGHVT, CDR2 SQSDAQ. The CDR3 spans 13 residues. V was trimmed by 3 bases and J by 0 bases, leaving 0 bases between them. DNA for the CDR3: TGTGCCAGCAGCTTCTCTGGGGCCAACGTCCTGACTTTC. Its protein product is CASSFSGANVLTF. The variable domain in full, completed from reference TRBV7-4 and TRBJ2-6, reads GAGVSQSPRYKVAKRGRDVALRCDSISGHVTLYWYRQTLGQGSEVLTYSQSDAQRDKSGRPSGRFSAERPERSVSTLKIQRTEQGDSAVYLCASSFSGANVLTFGAGSRLTVL.

This clonotype was counted ten times or more. Here the CDR3 reads CASSSHSDTSYEQYF. The CDR3 DNA is TGTGCCAGCAGCTCCCATTCAGACACCTCCTACGAGCAGTACTTC. The chain has TRBV7-2 and TRBJ2-7; no clear D. Germline CDR1 SGHTA, CDR2 FQGNSA. The CDR3 totals 15 residues. Between the trimmed V and J ends, which lost 4 bases and 0 bases, there was a span of 13 bases. Full variable domain (rest looked up from reference TRBV7-2 and TRBJ2-7): GAGVSQSPSNKVTEKGKDVELRCDPISGHTALYWYRQSLGQGLEFLIYFQGNSAPDKSGLPSDRFSAERTGGSVSTLTIQRTQQEDSAVYLCASSSHSDTSYEQYFGPGTRLTVT.

This rearrangement joins TRBV5-1 to TRBJ2-7, with D perhaps assigned TRBD1 or TRBD2 (6 bases each). The CDR3 consists of 15 residues. V shed 4 bases and J shed 3 bases, with 17 bases lying between them. Germline values: CDR1 SGHRS, CDR2 YFSETQ. This CDR3 reads CASSPGAGGDYEQYF. CDR3 DNA sequence: TGCGCCAGCAGCCCCGGCGCCGGGGGCGACTACGAGCAGTACTTC.

This clonotype was seen a handful of times. The chain links TRBV4-1 to TRBJ1-6; TRBD1 matches at 8 bases. The V and J ends lost 3 bases and 10 bases, in that order; junction bases with no gene match: 20. CDR1 and CDR2 from the germline V gene are MGHRA and YSYEKL. The CDR3 sequence is 19 residues long. The chain's CDR3 is CASSQDPGGQILLGSPLHF. The DNA for the CDR3 is TGCGCCAGCAGCCAGGACCCAGGGGGCCAAATTTTATTGGGATCACCCCTCCACTTT.

The chain links TRBV2 to TRBJ1-1; a weak D match, TRBD1 (5 bases). The germline V gene has CDR1 SNHLY and CDR2 FYNNEI. The CDR3 runs to 14 residues. V dropped 5 bases and J dropped 1 base, with 11 bases sitting between them. CDR3 DNA sequence: TGTGCCAGCAGTCCTAGGGACGCGAACACTGAAGCTTTCTTT. Translation gives CASSPRDANTEAFF.

In its sample, this clonotype was seen a few times. V and J are TRBV6-1 and TRBJ1-1; TRBD1 is a possible D gene (5 bases). Germline CDR1 reads MNHNS; CDR2 reads SASEGT. This CDR3 comprises 12 residues. Deletions cut 5 bases from V and 7 bases from J, with 11 bases between. The CDR3 here is CASSLTVLEAFF. In DNA, the CDR3 is TGTGCCAGCAGTTTGACAGTTCTTGAAGCTTTCTTT.

This clonotype showed up many times. The chain has TRBV6-2 or TRBV6-3 and TRBJ1-1; D is perhaps TRBD1 (5 bases). The CDR3 extends over 19 amino acids. Germline V gives CDR1 MNHEY, CDR2 SVGEGT. The V end lost 3 bases, the J end lost 0 bases, and 23 bases lay between the germline ends. The CDR3 DNA follows: TGTGCCAGCAGTTATGCGATTGACAGTATCAAGTTAATGAACACTGAAGCTTTCTTT. Protein sequence: CASSYAIDSIKLMNTEAFF.

This chain joins TRBV6-5 and TRBJ1-2, with TRBD1 matching 10 bases. Germline V gene lookup returns CDR1 MNHEY and CDR2 SVGAGI. This CDR3 is 13 amino acids long. The ends lost 7 bases at V and 6 bases at J; junction bases unmatched: 5. The CDR3 here is CASTHGQGDGYTF. CDR3 bases: TGTGCCAGCACCCACGGACAGGGGGATGGCTACACCTTC.

The gene calls are TRBV27 and TRBJ1-5, with a tentative D call TRBD1 (5 bases). This CDR3 region has 14 residues. V shed 3 bases and J shed 9 bases, with 15 bases lying between them. Germline CDR1 MNHEY, CDR2 SMNVEV (reference sequence). The CDR3 protein is CASSFSGTLSPQHF. The CDR3 DNA is TGTGCCAGCAGTTTCTCCGGGACCCTCTCGCCCCAGCATTTT.

The V call is TRBV7-8, the J call TRBJ1-4; TRBD1 is a possible D gene (5 bases). V lost 1 base, J lost 4 bases, and 13 bases lay in between. The germline V gene has CDR1 SGHVS and CDR2 FQNEAQ. The CDR3 loop spans 16 amino acids. DNA for the CDR3: TGTGCCAGCAGCTTAGATCCAGGGTCTTTTAATGAAAAACTGTTTTTT. Translating gives CASSLDPGSFNEKLFF. Using reference TRBV7-8 and TRBJ1-4 for the parts outside the CDR3, the full variable domain is GAGVSQSPRYKVAKRGQDVALRCDPISGHVSLFWYQQALGQGPEFLTYFQNEAQLDKSGLPSDRFFAERPEGSVSTLKIQRTQQEDSAVYLCASSLDPGSFNEKLFFGSGTQLSVL.

The V call is TRBV28, the J call TRBJ2-7; perhaps TRBD2 as D (6 bases). V lost 3 bases, J lost 0 bases, and 9 bases lay in between. CDR3 length: 14 amino acids. Germline loops: CDR1 MDHEN, CDR2 SYDVKM. CDR3 nucleotide sequence: TGTGCCAGCAGTTTGGAGGGAATCTCCTACGAGCAGTACTTC. Protein: CASSLEGISYEQYF. The full variable domain, rest sourced from reference TRBV28 and TRBJ2-7, is DVKVTQSSRYLVKRTGEKVFLECVQDMDHENMFWYRQDPGLGLRLIYFSYDVKMKEKGDIPEGYSVSREKKERFSLILESASTNQTSMYLCASSLEGISYEQYFGPGTRLTVT.

The sample holds a few counts of this clonotype. The rearrangement joins TRBV27 to TRBJ1-1; D gene unclear. This CDR3 has 15 residues. The V gene's germline CDR1 is MNHEY and CDR2 SMNVEV (reference sequence). The V gene lost 5 bases and the J gene lost 0 bases, with 13 bases spanning the gap. The CDR3 nucleotides read TGTGCCAGCAGTGCCCCTCATAAAATGAACACTGAAGCTTTCTTT. As protein: CASSAPHKMNTEAFF.

The rearrangement joins TRBV6-6 to TRBJ2-5, with D perhaps being TRBD1 or TRBD2 (5 bases each). The CDR3 has 12 amino acids. Trimming shortened V by 5 bases and J by 6 bases, and 10 bases separated the two germline ends. CDR1 and CDR2 (germline): MNHNY, SVGAGI (reference sequence). In DNA, the CDR3 is TGTGCCAGCAGTCTGGGACCTAAGACCCAGTACTTC. As protein: CASSLGPKTQYF.